This T cell receptor beta chain stems from a study of blood T cell repertoires in COVID-19. Authors' data handling: Reference gene primer amplification yielded estimated nucleated cell counts. TCRdb's table, derived via immunoSEQ multiplex PCR, lists solely in-frame clones and lacks some. The V and J calls and clone size come from that table; D and trimming were worked out from the DNA. Of some 70,000 clones listed, 80% to 90% are singletons. The clonotype was recovered from a man in his forties or fifties with active COVID-19. Specimen: peripheral blood.

The CDR3 DNA reads TGCAGCGTGTATAGCGGGAGGGCAGGTGAGCAGTTCTTC. Its protein is CSVYSGRAGEQFF. The chain joins TRBV29-1 to TRBJ2-1, with TRBD2 matching 11 bases. The CDR3 runs 13 residues. In germline, CDR1 is SQVTM, CDR2 ANQGSEA. Trimming took 6 bases from V and 9 from J; bases not matched to a gene: 7.